This TCR beta chain is from a study of blood T cell repertoires in COVID-19. Sequenced by immunoSEQ multiplex PCR; TCRdb stores in-frame clones only, minus some. In the table there are 150,000 to 160,000 clones, about 85% of which are singletons. Trimming pared 1 base from V and 7 bases from J, leaving 9 bases between. The germline CDR1 and CDR2 sequences are SGHTA and FQGNSA. The CDR3 runs 13 residues. This chain connects TRBV7-2 to TRBJ2-3; the D is unclear. Sequencing input: peripheral blood. The clonotype comes from a man in his fifties or sixties with COVID-19, enrolled during active disease. The CDR3 nucleotides are TGTGCCAGCAGCTTAGACTCCTCCAATACGCAGTATTTT. It codes for CASSLDSSNTQYF. Based on the CDR3 plus reference TRBV7-2 and TRBJ2-3, the full variable domain is GAGVSQSPSNKVTEKGKDVELRCDPISGHTALYWYRQSLGQGLEFLIYFQGNSAPDKSGLPSDRFSAERTGGSVSTLTIQRTQQEDSAVYLCASSLDSSNTQYFGPGTRLTVL.